The present T cell receptor beta chain was sequenced within a study of CD8 T cells in Susac syndrome. Study outcomes and limitations: The study's TCR sequencing and HLA analysis covered a relatively small number of individuals, and the study acknowledged this.

The multiple sclerosis controls comprised treatment-naive patients whose relapsing-remitting disease was stable or active. A quantity of about 0.5 to 1 ug RNA underwent reverse transcription using random hexamers. Across 54 Vbeta and 13 Jbeta, immunoSEQ multiplex PCR amplified TCR beta CDR3. MiXCR, applied by TCRdb to the immunoSEQ multiplex PCR reads, yields one record per CDR3 protein. The sample records roughly 150,000 distinct CDR3 sequences, around 96% being singletons. The CDR3 consists of 15 residues. V gave up 1 base and J gave up 10 bases; unmatched junction bases: 8. Germline V gives CDR1 SNHLY, CDR2 FYNNEI. For this clonotype: The target antigen is unknown.

The TCR was taken from a human donor with multiple sclerosis. The material sequenced was CD8+ T cells from PBMCs. The J gene is TRBJ2-1, the V gene TRBV2, with 9 bases that match TRBD1. The CDR3 nucleotides read TGTGCCAGCAGTGAAGTGGGACAGGGAGGCAAAGAGCAGTTCTTC. Protein: CASSEVGQGGKEQFF.